Following are 23 T cell receptor beta chains from one sample sequenced in a study of beta chain features in type 1 diabetes. Study-wide results and limits: TCRB CDR3s were moderately but significantly shorter in Type 1 diabetes patients in all four CD4+ subsets.

Antigen specificity for these receptors is unknown. The study reverse transcribed the entire isolated RNA, so it sequenced expressed TCRB transcripts. Profiled with immunoSEQ multiplex PCR; TCRdb holds only in-frame clones, not every one. The sample yields under 200,000 clones, about 9% seen once. The sample consisted of central memory CD4+ T cells from blood. These receptor sequences come from a woman under 30 with type 1 diabetes.

This chain links TRBV15 with TRBJ2-5; tentative D call: TRBD2 (5 bases). The CDR3 has 14 amino acids. Germline loops: CDR1 LNHNV, CDR2 YYDKDF (reference sequence). Trimming took off 8 bases at V and 2 bases at J, with 15 bases between the two ends. The CDR3 DNA reads TGTGCCACCCGTTTTTCTGACTATCAAGAGACCCAGTACTTC. It codes for CATRFSDYQETQYF.

This clone was counted only a few times. The V call is TRBV29-1, the J call TRBJ2-1; perhaps TRBD1 as D (5 bases). CDR3 size: 13 residues. The germline CDR1 and CDR2 sequences are SQVTM and ANQGSEA. Trimming shortened V by 3 bases and J by 6 bases, and 12 bases separated the two germline ends. Here the CDR3 reads CSVDSRRANEQFF. CDR3 bases: TGCAGCGTTGACTCGCGCAGGGCCAATGAGCAGTTCTTC.

This chain connects TRBV13 to TRBJ2-3; 7 nucleotides line up with TRBD2. The ends lost 7 bases at V and 5 bases at J; junction bases unmatched: 9. The length of the CDR3 is 14 residues. CDR1 and CDR2 (germline): PRHDT, FYEKMQ (reference sequence). The CDR3 sequence is CASTGTTSGDTQYF. The CDR3 region has the DNA TGTGCCAGCACCGGGACTACCTCGGGAGATACGCAGTATTTT.

The chain links TRBV6-5 to TRBJ1-2, with D perhaps matching TRBD1 (5 bases). Per the germline V gene, CDR1 is MNHEY and CDR2 is SVGAGI. The V end lost 8 bases, the J end lost 5 bases, and 12 bases lay between the germline ends. The CDR3 totals 12 residues. The CDR3 here is CASDRSLYGYTF. CDR3 sequence (DNA): TGTGCCAGCGACAGAAGCTTATATGGCTACACCTTC.

In its sample, this clone was seen a few times. The chain joins TRBV9 to TRBJ2-6, with 8 bases identical to TRBD2. Trimming at V came to 4 bases and at J to 3 bases, leaving 15 bases not matched to a gene. The CDR3 contains 19 residues. CDR1 and CDR2 (germline): SGDLS, YYNGEE. CDR3 amino acids: CASSREPRGVPLGANVLTF. CDR3 bases: TGTGCCAGCAGCCGGGAACCGCGGGGGGTGCCCCTTGGGGCCAACGTCCTGACTTTC.

This clone showed up just a few times. The CDR3 nucleotides are TGTGCCAGCAGCCCTTCGGGGACATCTCTAAACACCGGGGAGCTGTTTTTT. It translates to CASSPSGTSLNTGELFF. The rearrangement uses TRBV9 and TRBJ2-2, with D possibly matching TRBD1 (6 bases). This CDR3 spans 17 amino acids. Germline V gene lookup returns CDR1 SGDLS and CDR2 YYNGEE. Trimming removed 4 bases from V and 2 bases from J, with 18 bases in between.

The V gene is TRBV30, the J gene TRBJ2-6; a weak D match, TRBD1 (5 bases). This CDR3 contains 16 residues. The V and J ends lost 3 bases and 2 bases respectively, with 14 bases between them. Germline loops: CDR1 GTSNPN, CDR2 SVGIG (reference sequence). The CDR3 is CAWRAGASAGANVLTF. In DNA, the CDR3 is TGTGCCTGGAGGGCTGGGGCGAGTGCTGGGGCCAACGTCCTGACTTTC.

This CDR3 is CASRAGEGNIQYF. The CDR3 coding sequence is TGCGCCAGCAGGGCGGGGGAGGGAAACATTCAGTACTTC. V gene TRBV5-1 combines with J gene TRBJ2-4; 7 bases fit TRBD2. V shed 5 bases, J shed 6 bases, and the junction held 5 bases outside the gene matches. The CDR3 totals 13 residues. Germline CDR1 is SGHRS and CDR2 is YFSETQ.

The genes are TRBV30 and TRBJ1-2, with TRBD1 matching over 8 bases. After removal of 0 bases from V and 3 bases from J, the junction contained 6 bases not matched to a gene. CDR3 size: 15 residues. Germline V gene lookup returns CDR1 GTSNPN and CDR2 SVGIG (reference sequence). The CDR3 here is CAWSVGPGGYYGYTF. The DNA for the CDR3 is TGTGCCTGGAGTGTAGGTCCAGGGGGCTACTATGGCTACACCTTC. Full variable domain (outside the CDR3, taken from reference TRBV30 and TRBJ1-2): SQTIHQWPATLVQPVGSPLSLECTVEGTSNPNLYWYRQAAGRGLQLLFYSVGIGQISSEVPQNLSASRPQDRQFILSSKKLLLSDSGFYLCAWSVGPGGYYGYTFGSGTRLTVV.

This clone turned up a few times. The rearrangement uses TRBV28 and TRBJ2-5; 7 bases map to TRBD1. The J call may not be correct, given that the DNA end is closer to TRBJ2-7. CDR1 and CDR2 from the germline V gene are MDHEN and SYDVKM. The CDR3 is 15 amino acids. CDR3 amino acids: CASGSPGQNSYEQYF. The CDR3 nucleotides are TGTGCCAGCGGATCGCCGGGACAGAACTCCTACGAGCAGTACTTC.

V usage is TRBV28 and J usage is TRBJ1-5; D gene unclear. This CDR3 region has 14 residues. Germline CDR1 and CDR2: MDHEN and SYDVKM. V lost 7 bases and J lost 0, with 10 bases in between. The CDR3 spells CASIGSYSNQPQHF. CDR3 nucleotide sequence: TGTGCCAGCATCGGGAGTTATAGCAATCAGCCCCAGCATTTT.

V gene TRBV30 combines with J gene TRBJ2-7, with a possible D match to TRBD1 (6 bases). The germline CDR1 and CDR2 sequences are GTSNPN and SVGIG (reference sequence). The CDR3 loop spans 13 amino acids. V dropped 0 bases and J dropped 0 bases, with 6 bases sitting between them. In nucleotides, the CDR3 is TGTGCCTGGAGTGTGGGGGCCTCCTACGAGCAGTACTTC. Translated: CAWSVGASYEQYF.

The chain is built from TRBV6-5 and TRBJ2-7; no clear D. CDR3 length: 13 residues. Germline V gene data show CDR1 as MNHEY and CDR2 as SVGAGI. V lost 4 bases, J lost 3 bases, and 10 bases lay in between. The CDR3 coding sequence is TGTGCCAGCAGTTCTGCACTCGGCTACGAGCAGTACTTC. Protein: CASSSALGYEQYF.

This chain joins TRBV11-1 and TRBJ2-1, with 9 bases fitting TRBD2. With V trimmed by 1 base and J by 13 bases, 2 bases remained unmatched. There are 12 residues in the CDR3. The germline gives CDR1 SGHAT, CDR2 FQDESV (reference sequence). CDR3 sequence: CASSLGTSDQFF. Here the CDR3 DNA reads TGTGCCAGCAGCTTAGGGACTAGCGATCAGTTCTTC.

There are a few counts of this clone. This chain joins TRBV28 and TRBJ1-5; a weak D match, TRBD1 (5 bases). Germline values: CDR1 MDHEN, CDR2 SYDVKM. CDR3 length: 14 residues. Trimming took off 9 bases at V and 2 bases at J, with 14 bases between the two ends. CDR3 DNA sequence: TGTGCCAGTGAGGTGGGGGGTGGCAATCAGCCCCAGCATTTT. Translating gives CASEVGGGNQPQHF. Based on the CDR3 plus reference TRBV28 and TRBJ1-5, the full variable domain is DVKVTQSSRYLVKRTGEKVFLECVQDMDHENMFWYRQDPGLGLRLIYFSYDVKMKEKGDIPEGYSVSREKKERFSLILESASTNQTSMYLCASEVGGGNQPQHFGDGTRLSIL.

This clone was seen a few times. V is TRBV28 and J is TRBJ2-7; TRBD1 agrees at 8 bases. CDR3 size: 15 residues. Germline assignment: CDR1 MDHEN and CDR2 SYDVKM. Unmatched junction bases numbered 12, after V lost 4 bases and J lost 7 bases. CDR3 in amino acids: CASSSSGTGRVEQYF. The CDR3 coding sequence is TGTGCCAGCAGTTCATCCGGGACAGGTAGAGTGGAGCAGTACTTC.

V usage is TRBV7-8 and J usage is TRBJ2-1; no definite D call. Germline CDR1 SGHVS, CDR2 FQNEAQ. Trimming removed 0 bases from V and 4 bases from J, with 13 bases in between. This CDR3 region has 16 residues. CDR3 DNA: TGTGCCAGCAGCTTAGCCGACGCGGCTAGTTACAATGAGCAGTTCTTC. Encoded protein: CASSLADAASYNEQFF.

This clone was detected a few times. The chain is built from TRBV4-2 and TRBJ2-3; no clear D gene. This CDR3 is built from 15 residues. Germline CDR1 is LGHNA and CDR2 is YNFKEQ. The V and J ends lost 4 bases and 1 base respectively, with 12 bases between them. The CDR3: CASSRDRSGTDTQYF. The CDR3 DNA follows: TGTGCCAGCAGCCGAGACCGTAGTGGCACAGATACGCAGTATTTT.

The rearrangement joins TRBV7-9 to TRBJ1-2, with D tentatively TRBD1 (5 bases). Deletions cut 8 bases from V and 6 bases from J, with 16 bases between. The CDR3 extends over 13 amino acids. The germline V gene has CDR1 SEHNR and CDR2 FQNEAQ (reference sequence). DNA of the CDR3: TGTGCCAGCCGCTCGCAGGGAAAAGATGGCTACACCTTC. The encoded protein is CASRSQGKDGYTF.

This clone was counted between two and nine times. V usage is TRBV29-1 and J usage is TRBJ1-1, with 7 positions matching TRBD1. Germline loops: CDR1 SQVTM, CDR2 ANQGSEA. The CDR3 has 10 residues. V shed 4 bases and J 11 bases; nucleotides not matched to a gene: 4. The CDR3 protein is CSVGVTGAFF. In DNA form, the CDR3 reads TGCAGCGTTGGCGTGACAGGGGCTTTCTTT.

This clone appeared a few times. The chain joins TRBV7-2 to TRBJ1-5; possibly TRBD1 for D (6 bases). From germline, CDR1 is SGHTA and CDR2 FQGNSA. Trimming cost V 3 bases and J 5 bases, with 11 bases left between them. This CDR3 spans 14 amino acids. The CDR3 reads CASSLPDRYQPQHF. CDR3 sequence (DNA): TGTGCCAGCAGCTTGCCCGACAGGTATCAGCCCCAGCATTTT.

The chain combines TRBV28 with TRBJ1-1; 8 positions agree with TRBD1. Germline CDR1 MDHEN, CDR2 SYDVKM. The V gene end was trimmed by 7 bases and the J gene end by 6 bases; junction bases not matched to a gene: 7. This CDR3 has 13 amino acids. CDR3 sequence (DNA): TGTGCCAGCAACTCCAGGGGGCGGGCTGAAGCTTTCTTT. This translates into CASNSRGRAEAFF.

This clone was seen only a few times. This rearrangement joins TRBV13 to TRBJ1-1, with D unclear. The CDR3 is 12 residues long. V lost 5 bases, J lost 8 bases, and 12 bases lay in between. From germline, CDR1 is PRHDT and CDR2 FYEKMQ (reference sequence). The CDR3 region is CASSQTGSEAFF. The CDR3 DNA reads TGTGCCAGCAGCCAGACGGGATCAGAAGCTTTCTTT.